This T cell receptor beta chain was retrieved from a study of blood T cell repertoires in COVID-19. The CDR3 length is 15 residues. Germline loops: CDR1 LNHDA, CDR2 SQIVND (reference sequence). The germline V and J ends were trimmed by 3 bases and 3 bases, with 12 bases remaining between them. Source study methods: Nucleated cell number was recorded as an estimate derived from reference gene primer amplification. Method: immunoSEQ multiplex PCR; TCRdb's copy keeps in-frame clones and lacks some. D and trimming come from the DNA, and the V and J calls and clone size come from that table. The sample shows tens of thousands of clones, roughly 90% of them seen only once.

The chain employs TRBV19 and TRBJ1-3; D unresolved. The sample taken for sequencing was peripheral blood. This receptor was taken from a woman older than 75 with acute or convalescent COVID-19. DNA for the CDR3: TGTGCCAGTAGTATTATGGCATCCGTTGGAAACACCATATATTTT. Amino acids: CASSIMASVGNTIYF.